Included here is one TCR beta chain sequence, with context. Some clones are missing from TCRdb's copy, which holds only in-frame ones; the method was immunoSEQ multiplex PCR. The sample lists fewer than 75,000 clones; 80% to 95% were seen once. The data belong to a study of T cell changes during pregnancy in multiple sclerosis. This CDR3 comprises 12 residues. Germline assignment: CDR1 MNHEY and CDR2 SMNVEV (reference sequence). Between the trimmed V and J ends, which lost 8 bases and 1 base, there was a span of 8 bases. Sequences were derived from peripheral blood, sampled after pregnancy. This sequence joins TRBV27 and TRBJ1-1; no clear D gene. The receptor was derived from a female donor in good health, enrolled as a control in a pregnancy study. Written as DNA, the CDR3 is TGTGCCAGCCGCGAGAGGAACACTGAAGCTTTCTTT. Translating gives CASRERNTEAFF.